Below, one T cell receptor (beta chain) is given with its context. This specimen belongs to a study of blood T cell repertoires in COVID-19. Study-level information: From the United States, Italy and Spain came samples of acute and convalescent COVID-19.

This CDR3 comprises 15 residues. From germline, CDR1 is SNHLY and CDR2 FYNNEI. J was trimmed by 4 bases and V by 3 bases; bases with no gene match: 7. Assay: immunoSEQ multiplex PCR; the TCRdb copy retains only in-frame clones and omits some. This table holds hundreds of thousands of clones, about 83% found once. The source of this sequence is a woman aged 45-59 years who had recovered from COVID-19. The sample comprised peripheral blood. This sequence joins TRBV2 and TRBJ2-3, with 7 bases fitting TRBD2. The DNA for the CDR3 is TGTGCCAGCAGTGAGGTAGGGCTAGCGGCAGATACGCAGTATTTT. This encodes CASSEVGLAADTQYF. The full variable domain, in which reference TRBV2 and TRBJ2-3 provide the parts outside the CDR3, is EPEVTQTPSHQVTQMGQEVILRCVPISNHLYFYWYRQILGQKVEFLVSFYNNEISEKSEIFDDQFSVERPDGSNFTLKIRSTKLEDSAMYFCASSEVGLAADTQYFGPGTRLTVL.